A selection of T cell receptor beta chains follows, all from one sample in a study of molecular identifiers for immune sequencing clone quantification. From the PCR reads, TCRdb called clonotypes with MiXCR, one entry per CDR3 protein. The sample lists around 480,000 distinct CDR3 sequences, about 20% occurring once. Sequenced: naive CD8+ T cells from blood, with Jurkat cell RNA spiked in. The receptors shown here come from a human donor in good health. Some libraries in this study had Jurkat cell RNA spiked in. Each CDR3 is given with its conserved first and last residue. A D gene is named only where the DNA matches it firmly. Size is stated for part of the rows, as once, few or many counts, or as a class when the clone is expanded.

d_call | j_call | v_call | clone_size | cdr3_length | cdr3_nt | cdr3_aa
. | TRBJ1-2 | TRBV4-2 | . | 14 | TGTGCCAGCAGCCAAGATCGGGGCCAATATGGCTACACCTTC | CASSQDRGQYGYTF
. | TRBJ2-3 | TRBV29-1 | many | 22 | TGCAGCGTTGAAGATCCCGATCGTATTGTGATTCAGGGCAGGACTTACACAGATACGCAGTATTTT | CSVEDPDRIVIQGRTYTDTQYF
TRBD2 | TRBJ2-7 | TRBV6-1 | many | 15 | TGTGCCAGCAGTGAAGAGGGTAGCGGGGTCTACGAGCAGTACTTC | CASSEEGSGVYEQYF
TRBD2 | TRBJ2-3 | TRBV11-2 | many | 16 | TGTGCCAGCAGCTCCTTAGCGGGAATTAACACAGATACGCAGTATTTT | CASSSLAGINTDTQYF
TRBD2 | TRBJ2-7 | TRBV28 | few | 16 | TGTGCCAGCAGTGACTTAGCGGGAGGGCCGAGTAGCGAGCAGTACTTC | CASSDLAGGPSSEQYF
TRBD2 | TRBJ2-1 | TRBV29-1 | . | 18 | TGCAGCGTTGAAGGGACTAGCGGCCGGACTCGCTCCTACAATGAGCAGTTCTTC | CSVEGTSGRTRSYNEQFF
. | TRBJ2-1 | TRBV6-5 | once | 15 | TGTGCCAGCAGTAAAACAGGGAACGCCTACAATGAGCAGTTCTTC | CASSKTGNAYNEQFF
TRBD2 | TRBJ2-1 | TRBV2 | few | 13 | TGTGCCAGCACCGGACTAGCGCCCAATGAGCAGTTCTTC | CASTGLAPNEQFF
. | TRBJ1-5 | TRBV4-1 | many | 16 | TGCGCCAGCAGCCCGGAAGGACAGATTAGAAATCAGCCCCAGCATTTT | CASSPEGQIRNQPQHF
. | TRBJ1-5 | TRBV7-8 | many | 13 | TGTGCCAGCAGCTCCAGCATCAATCAGCCCCAGCATTTT | CASSSSINQPQHF
. | TRBJ1-3 | TRBV12-3/TRBV12-4 | . | 18 | TGTGCCAGCAGTTTATTCCCAGCCGCAGGGCGCTCTGGAAACACCATATATTTT | CASSLFPAAGRSGNTIYF
. | TRBJ2-3 | TRBV2 | many | 13 | TGTGCCAGCCTTGGGACTAGCACAGATACGCAGTATTTT | CASLGTSTDTQYF
. | TRBJ2-7 | TRBV7-9 | once | 14 | TGTGCCAGCAGCTTAGCAAGGCCAAACTACGAGCAGTACTTC | CASSLARPNYEQYF
TRBD2 | TRBJ2-1 | TRBV7-8 | . | 17 | TGTGCCAGCAGCTCGGGACTAGCGGGGAGCTCCTACAATGAGCAGTTCTTC | CASSSGLAGSSYNEQFF
. | TRBJ2-1 | TRBV20-1 | . | 14 | TGCAGTGCCCATGGACAGTTAGGACGTGGTGAGCAGTTCTTC | CSAHGQLGRGEQFF
TRBD2 | TRBJ2-7 | TRBV28 | few | 13 | TGTGCCAGCAAACCAGCGGGGAACTACGAGCAGTACTTC | CASKPAGNYEQYF
TRBD2 | TRBJ2-7 | TRBV4-3 | few | 17 | TGCGCCAGCAGCCAAGGGACTAGCGGGAGTGGCCGCCACGAGCAGTACTTC | CASSQGTSGSGRHEQYF
. | TRBJ1-1 | TRBV9 | . | 13 | TGTGCCAGCAGCGTATTCGGTAACACTGAAGCTTTCTTT | CASSVFGNTEAFF
TRBD1 | TRBJ2-5 | TRBV28 | many | 16 | TGTGCCAGCAGTTCATTCCGGGACAGGGTCCAAGAGACCCAGTACTTC | CASSSFRDRVQETQYF
. | TRBJ2-1 | TRBV9 | few | 16 | TGTGCCAGCAGCGTAGCCAACAATCCTACCTACAATGAGCAGTTCTTC | CASSVANNPTYNEQFF
. | TRBJ1-2 | TRBV5-1 | . | 16 | TGCGCCAGCAGCTTTACCTCGGGCCCCCCAGTTAGTGGCTACACCTTC | CASSFTSGPPVSGYTF
. | TRBJ1-2 | TRBV12-3/TRBV12-4 | . | 12 | TGTGCCAGCAGTTTCGTCCACTATGGCTACACCTTC | CASSFVHYGYTF
. | TRBJ1-1 | TRBV6-5 | . | 13 | TGTGCCAGCAGGATAGGGGGAATCACTGAAGCTTTCTTT | CASRIGGITEAFF
. | TRBJ2-1 | TRBV2 | many | 14 | TGTGCCAGCAGGGGAGACAGCTCCTACAATGAGCAGTTCTTC | CASRGDSSYNEQFF
. | TRBJ1-5 | TRBV19 | few | 15 | TGTGCCAGTAGGGGCGGGGCGGGGTACAATCAGCCCCAGCATTTT | CASRGGAGYNQPQHF
. | TRBJ2-2 | TRBV5-4 | many | 13 | TGTGCTCCAAGAGACAGCAACACCGGGGAGCTGTTTTTT | CAPRDSNTGELFF
TRBD2 | TRBJ2-1 | TRBV7-9 | . | 16 | TGTGCCAGCAGCCCGACCCGACTAGCGGGAAGCGATGAGCAGTTCTTC | CASSPTRLAGSDEQFF